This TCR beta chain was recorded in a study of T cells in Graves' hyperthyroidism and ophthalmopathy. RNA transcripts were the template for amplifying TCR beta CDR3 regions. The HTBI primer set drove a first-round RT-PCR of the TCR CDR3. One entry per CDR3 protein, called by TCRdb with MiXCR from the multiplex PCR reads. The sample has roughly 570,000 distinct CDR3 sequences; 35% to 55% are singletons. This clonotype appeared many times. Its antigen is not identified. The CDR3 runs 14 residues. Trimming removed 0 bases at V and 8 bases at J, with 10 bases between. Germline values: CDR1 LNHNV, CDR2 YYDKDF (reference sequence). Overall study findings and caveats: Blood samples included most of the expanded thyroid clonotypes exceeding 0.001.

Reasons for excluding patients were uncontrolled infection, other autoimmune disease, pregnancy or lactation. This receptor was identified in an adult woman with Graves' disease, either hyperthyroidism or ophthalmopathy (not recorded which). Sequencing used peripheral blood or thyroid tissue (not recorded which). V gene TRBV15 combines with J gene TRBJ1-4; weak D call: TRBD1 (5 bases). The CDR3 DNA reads TGTGCCACCAGCAGAGATATAGGGGAAGAAAAACTGTTTTTT. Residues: CATSRDIGEEKLFF. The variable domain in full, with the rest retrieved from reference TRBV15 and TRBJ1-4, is DAMVIQNPRYQVTQFGKPVTLSCSQTLNHNVMYWYQQKSSQAPKLLFHYYDKDFNNEADTPDNFQSRRPNTSFCFLDIRSPGLGDTAMYLCATSRDIGEEKLFFGSGTQLSVL.